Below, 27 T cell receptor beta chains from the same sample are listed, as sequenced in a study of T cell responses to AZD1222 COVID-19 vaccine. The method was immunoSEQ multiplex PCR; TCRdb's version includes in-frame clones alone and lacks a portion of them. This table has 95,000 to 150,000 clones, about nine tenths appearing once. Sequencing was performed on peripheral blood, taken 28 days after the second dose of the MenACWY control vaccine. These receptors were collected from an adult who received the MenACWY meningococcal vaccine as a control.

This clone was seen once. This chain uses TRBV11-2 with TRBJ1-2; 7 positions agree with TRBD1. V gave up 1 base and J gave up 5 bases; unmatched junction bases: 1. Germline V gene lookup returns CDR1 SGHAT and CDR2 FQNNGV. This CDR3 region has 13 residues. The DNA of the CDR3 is TGTGCCAGCAGCTTAGCGACAGGGTATGGCTACACCTTC. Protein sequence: CASSLATGYGYTF.

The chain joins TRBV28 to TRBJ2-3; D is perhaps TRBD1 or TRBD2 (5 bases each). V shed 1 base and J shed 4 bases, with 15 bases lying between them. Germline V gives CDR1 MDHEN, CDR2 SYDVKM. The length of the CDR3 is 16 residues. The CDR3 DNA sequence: TGTGCCAGCAGTTTATTACGGACAAGGAGGTCAGATACGCAGTATTTT. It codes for CASSLLRTRRSDTQYF.

The CDR3 is CASSYSGHQETQYF. For the CDR3, the DNA is TGTGCCAGCAGTTACTCGGGTCATCAAGAGACCCAGTACTTC. This sequence joins TRBV6-5 and TRBJ2-5; D unresolved. Trimming removed 0 bases at V and 2 bases at J, with 7 bases between. This CDR3 contains 14 residues. Germline CDR1 reads MNHEY; CDR2 reads SVGAGI.

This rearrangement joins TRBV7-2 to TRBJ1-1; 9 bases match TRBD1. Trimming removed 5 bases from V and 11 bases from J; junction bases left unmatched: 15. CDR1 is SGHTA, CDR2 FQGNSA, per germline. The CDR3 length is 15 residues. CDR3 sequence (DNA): TGTGCCAGCAGCCAATCGAATTTGGGACAGGGATGGGCTTTCTTT. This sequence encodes CASSQSNLGQGWAFF.

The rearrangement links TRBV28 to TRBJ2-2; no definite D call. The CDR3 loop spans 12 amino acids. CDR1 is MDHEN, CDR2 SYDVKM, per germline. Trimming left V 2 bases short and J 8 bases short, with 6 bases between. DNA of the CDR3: TGTGCCAGCAGTTTAAGGGCAGGGGAGCTGTTTTTT. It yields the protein CASSLRAGELFF. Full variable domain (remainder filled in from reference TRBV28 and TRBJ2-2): DVKVTQSSRYLVKRTGEKVFLECVQDMDHENMFWYRQDPGLGLRLIYFSYDVKMKEKGDIPEGYSVSREKKERFSLILESASTNQTSMYLCASSLRAGELFFGEGSRLTVL.

The CDR3 DNA reads as TGTGCCAGCAGTTTACCCGGGACAGGGGACCCCTGGCAGTACGTC. Translating it yields CASSLPGTGDPWQYV. The rearrangement links TRBV28 to TRBJ2-7, with TRBD1 identical over 10 bases. Looked up from germline, CDR1 is MDHEN and CDR2 is SYDVKM. This CDR3 contains 15 residues. Germline trimming cut 2 bases from V and 9 bases from J; bases unmatched to any gene: 10.

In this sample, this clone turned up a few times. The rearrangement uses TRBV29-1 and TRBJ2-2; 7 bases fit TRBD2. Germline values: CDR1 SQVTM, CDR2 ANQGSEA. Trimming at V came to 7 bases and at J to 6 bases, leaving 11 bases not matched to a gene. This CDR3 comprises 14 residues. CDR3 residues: CSAGGGRGPGELFF. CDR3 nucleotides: TGCAGCGCTGGTGGAGGGAGGGGACCCGGGGAGCTGTTTTTT.

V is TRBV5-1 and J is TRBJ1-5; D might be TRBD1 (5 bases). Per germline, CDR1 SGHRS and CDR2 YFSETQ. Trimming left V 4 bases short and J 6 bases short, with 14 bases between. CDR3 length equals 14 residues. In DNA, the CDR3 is TGCGCCAGCAGCCCAGATAGGGGATCTCAGCCCCAGCATTTT. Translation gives CASSPDRGSQPQHF.

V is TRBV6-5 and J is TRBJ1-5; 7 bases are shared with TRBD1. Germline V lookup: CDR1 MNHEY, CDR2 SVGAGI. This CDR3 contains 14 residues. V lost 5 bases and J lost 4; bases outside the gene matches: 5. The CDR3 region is CASSTMTGNQPQHF. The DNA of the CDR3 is TGTGCCAGCAGTACTATGACAGGGAATCAGCCCCAGCATTTT.

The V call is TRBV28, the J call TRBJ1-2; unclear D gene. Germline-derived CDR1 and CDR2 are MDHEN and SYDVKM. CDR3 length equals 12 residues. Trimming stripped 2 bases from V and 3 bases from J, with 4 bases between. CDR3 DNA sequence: TGTGCCAGCAGTTTAGAAGACTATGGCTACACCTTC. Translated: CASSLEDYGYTF.

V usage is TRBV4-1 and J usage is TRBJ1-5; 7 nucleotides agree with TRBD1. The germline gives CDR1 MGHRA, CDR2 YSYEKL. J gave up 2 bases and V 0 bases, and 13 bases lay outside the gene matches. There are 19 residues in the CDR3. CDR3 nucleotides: TGCGCCAGCAGCCAAGAGGGGACAGTGGGATCGGTGGGCAATCAGCCCCAGCATTTT. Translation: CASSQEGTVGSVGNQPQHF.

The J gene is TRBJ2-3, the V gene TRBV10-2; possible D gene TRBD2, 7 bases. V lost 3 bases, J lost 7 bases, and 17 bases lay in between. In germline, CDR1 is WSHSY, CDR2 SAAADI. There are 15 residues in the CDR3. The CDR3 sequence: CASSDLKGGAYTQYF. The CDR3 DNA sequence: TGCGCCAGCAGTGATTTGAAGGGGGGGGCATATACGCAGTATTTT.

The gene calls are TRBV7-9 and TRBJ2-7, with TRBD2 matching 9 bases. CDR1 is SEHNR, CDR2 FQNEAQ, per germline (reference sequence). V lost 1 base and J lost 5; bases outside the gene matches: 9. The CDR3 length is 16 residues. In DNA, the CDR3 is TGTGCCAGCAGCTTAGGCCTTAGCGGGAGTCTCGACGAGCAGTACTTC. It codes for CASSLGLSGSLDEQYF.

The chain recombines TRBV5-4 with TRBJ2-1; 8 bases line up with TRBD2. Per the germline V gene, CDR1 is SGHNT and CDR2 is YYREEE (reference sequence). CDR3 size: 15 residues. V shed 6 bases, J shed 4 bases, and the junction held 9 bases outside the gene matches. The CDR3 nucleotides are TGTGCCAGCACTAAGTCTAGCGGGTTATACAATGAGCAGTTCTTC. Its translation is CASTKSSGLYNEQFF.

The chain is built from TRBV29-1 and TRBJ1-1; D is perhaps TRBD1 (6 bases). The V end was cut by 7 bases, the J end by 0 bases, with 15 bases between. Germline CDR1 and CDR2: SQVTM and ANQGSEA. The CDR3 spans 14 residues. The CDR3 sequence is CSADRLPMNTEAFF. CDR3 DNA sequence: TGCAGCGCCGACAGGCTACCGATGAACACTGAAGCTTTCTTT.

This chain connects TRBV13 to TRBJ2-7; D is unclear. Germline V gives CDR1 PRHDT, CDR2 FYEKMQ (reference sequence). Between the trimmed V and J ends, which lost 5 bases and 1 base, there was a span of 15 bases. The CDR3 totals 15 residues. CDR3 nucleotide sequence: TGTGCCAGCAGCCGCAGAGGAGACCTATCCTACGAGCAGTACTTC. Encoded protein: CASSRRGDLSYEQYF. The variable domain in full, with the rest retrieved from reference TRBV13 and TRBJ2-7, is AAGVIQSPRHLIKEKRETATLKCYPIPRHDTVYWYQQGPGQDPQFLISFYEKMQSDKGSIPDRFSAQQFSDYHSELNMSSLELGDSALYFCASSRRGDLSYEQYFGPGTRLTVT.

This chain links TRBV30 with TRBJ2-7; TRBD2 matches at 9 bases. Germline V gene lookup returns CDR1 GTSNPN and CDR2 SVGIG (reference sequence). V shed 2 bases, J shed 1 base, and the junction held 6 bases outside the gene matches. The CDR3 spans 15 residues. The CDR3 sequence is CAWSRNSGRSYEQYF. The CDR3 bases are TGTGCCTGGAGTCGGAATAGCGGGAGATCCTACGAGCAGTACTTC.

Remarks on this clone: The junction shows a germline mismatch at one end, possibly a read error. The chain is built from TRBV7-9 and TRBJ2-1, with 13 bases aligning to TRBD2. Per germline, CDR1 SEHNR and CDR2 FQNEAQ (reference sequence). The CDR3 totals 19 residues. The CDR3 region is CASSLGLAGVLGTYNEQFF. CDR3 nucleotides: TGTGCCAGCAGTTTAGGACTAGCGGGAGTCCTCGGCACCTACAATGAGCAGTTCTTC.

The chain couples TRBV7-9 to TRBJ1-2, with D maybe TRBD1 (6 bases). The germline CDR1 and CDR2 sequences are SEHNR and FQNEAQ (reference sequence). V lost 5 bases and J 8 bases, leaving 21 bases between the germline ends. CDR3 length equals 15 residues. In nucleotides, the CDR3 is TGTGCCAGCAGCCGGGGGCCCGCCGAGACTTGGGGCTACACCTTC. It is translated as CASSRGPAETWGYTF.

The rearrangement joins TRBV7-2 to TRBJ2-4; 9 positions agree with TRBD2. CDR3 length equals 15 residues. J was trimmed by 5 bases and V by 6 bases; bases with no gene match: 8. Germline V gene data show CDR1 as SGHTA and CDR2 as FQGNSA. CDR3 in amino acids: CASRGGGGRENIQYF. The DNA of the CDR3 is TGTGCCAGCAGAGGCGGGGGGGGCAGAGAAAACATTCAGTACTTC.

The CDR3 reads CASSASRTSEQYF. CDR3 sequence (DNA): TGTGCCAGCAGCGCCAGCCGGACTAGCGAGCAGTACTTC. The chain has TRBV7-9 and TRBJ2-7, with TRBD2 matching over 7 bases. The V gene's germline CDR1 is SEHNR and CDR2 FQNEAQ (reference sequence). The CDR3 has 13 amino acids. The ends lost 5 bases at V and 6 bases at J; junction bases unmatched: 7.

CDR3 amino acids: CASSSPTSGAFWTQYF. CDR3 nucleotides: TGTGCCAGCAGCTCCCCGACTAGCGGGGCTTTTTGGACCCAGTACTTC. J is TRBJ2-5 and V is TRBV7-9, with 11 bases that match TRBD2. Germline assignment: CDR1 SEHNR and CDR2 FQNEAQ (reference sequence). The CDR3 runs 16 residues. The ends lost 4 bases at V and 7 bases at J; junction bases unmatched: 11.

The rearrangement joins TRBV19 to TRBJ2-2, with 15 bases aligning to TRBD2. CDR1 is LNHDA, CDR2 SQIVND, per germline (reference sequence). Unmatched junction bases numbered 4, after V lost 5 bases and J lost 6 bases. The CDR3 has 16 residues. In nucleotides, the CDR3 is TGTGCCAGTAGTGGACTAGCGGGAGGGCGTTCCGGGGAGCTGTTTTTT. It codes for CASSGLAGGRSGELFF.

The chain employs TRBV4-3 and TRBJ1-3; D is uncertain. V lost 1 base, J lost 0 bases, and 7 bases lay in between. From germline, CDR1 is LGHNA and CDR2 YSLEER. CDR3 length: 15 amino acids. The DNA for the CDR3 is TGCGCCAGCAGCCAAGTCGCCTCCTCTGGAAACACCATATATTTT. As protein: CASSQVASSGNTIYF.

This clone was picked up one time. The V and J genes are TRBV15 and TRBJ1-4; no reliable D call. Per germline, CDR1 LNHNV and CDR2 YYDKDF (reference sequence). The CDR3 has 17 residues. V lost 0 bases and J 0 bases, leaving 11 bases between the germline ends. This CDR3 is CATSRDKGTATNEKLFF. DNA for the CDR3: TGTGCCACCAGCAGAGATAAAGGCACCGCAACTAATGAAAAACTGTTTTTT.

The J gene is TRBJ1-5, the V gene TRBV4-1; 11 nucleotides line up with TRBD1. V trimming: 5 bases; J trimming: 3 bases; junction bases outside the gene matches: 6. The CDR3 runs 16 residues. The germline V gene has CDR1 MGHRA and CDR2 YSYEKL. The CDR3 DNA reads TGCGCCAGCAGCGCAGGACAGGGGGCGACCAATCAGCCCCAGCATTTT. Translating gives CASSAGQGATNQPQHF.

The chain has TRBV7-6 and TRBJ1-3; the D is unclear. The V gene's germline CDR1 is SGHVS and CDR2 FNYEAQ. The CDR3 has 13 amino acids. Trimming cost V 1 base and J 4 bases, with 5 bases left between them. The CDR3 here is CASSLDRGNTIYF. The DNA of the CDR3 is TGTGCCAGCAGCTTAGACCGCGGAAACACCATATATTTT.